This record concerns one T cell receptor beta chain sequence. The antigen is not known. Graft material was processed, releasing intraepithelial and lamina propria lymphocytes. These data are taken from a study of graft-versus-host responses after intestinal transplantation. V was clipped by 5 bases and J by 4 bases, with 18 bases between them. The CDR3 has 15 residues. Germline V gene sequence: CDR1 SGHTA, CDR2 FQGTGA. Regarding the study as a whole: Analysis identified GvH clones in recipient marrow, with some appearing first in ileum or blood.

The method was immunoSEQ multiplex PCR; TCRdb's version includes in-frame clones alone and lacks a portion of them. Of 15,000 to 20,000 clones listed, around three quarters are singletons. The chain joins TRBV7-3 to TRBJ2-7; D not resolved. This sequence originates from a human patient who received an intestinal transplant, so some T cells may come from the graft donor. Sequenced here: ileum tissue, sampled approximately 97 days after intestinal transplant. The DNA of the CDR3 is TGTGCCAGCAGCCCCGGGTGGGGTTCCACGTACGAGCAGTACTTC. It specifies CASSPGWGSTYEQYF.